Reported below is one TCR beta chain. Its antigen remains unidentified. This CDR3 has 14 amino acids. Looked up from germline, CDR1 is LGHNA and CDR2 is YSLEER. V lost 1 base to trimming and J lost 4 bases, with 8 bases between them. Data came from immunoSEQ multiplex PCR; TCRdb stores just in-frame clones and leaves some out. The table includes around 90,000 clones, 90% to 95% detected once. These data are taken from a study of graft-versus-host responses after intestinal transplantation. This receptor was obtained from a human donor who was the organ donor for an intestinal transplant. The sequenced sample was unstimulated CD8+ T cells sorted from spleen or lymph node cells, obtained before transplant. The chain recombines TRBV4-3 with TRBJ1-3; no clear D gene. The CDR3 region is CASSQARQGNTIYF. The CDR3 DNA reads TGCGCCAGCAGCCAAGCTCGTCAGGGAAACACCATATATTTT.